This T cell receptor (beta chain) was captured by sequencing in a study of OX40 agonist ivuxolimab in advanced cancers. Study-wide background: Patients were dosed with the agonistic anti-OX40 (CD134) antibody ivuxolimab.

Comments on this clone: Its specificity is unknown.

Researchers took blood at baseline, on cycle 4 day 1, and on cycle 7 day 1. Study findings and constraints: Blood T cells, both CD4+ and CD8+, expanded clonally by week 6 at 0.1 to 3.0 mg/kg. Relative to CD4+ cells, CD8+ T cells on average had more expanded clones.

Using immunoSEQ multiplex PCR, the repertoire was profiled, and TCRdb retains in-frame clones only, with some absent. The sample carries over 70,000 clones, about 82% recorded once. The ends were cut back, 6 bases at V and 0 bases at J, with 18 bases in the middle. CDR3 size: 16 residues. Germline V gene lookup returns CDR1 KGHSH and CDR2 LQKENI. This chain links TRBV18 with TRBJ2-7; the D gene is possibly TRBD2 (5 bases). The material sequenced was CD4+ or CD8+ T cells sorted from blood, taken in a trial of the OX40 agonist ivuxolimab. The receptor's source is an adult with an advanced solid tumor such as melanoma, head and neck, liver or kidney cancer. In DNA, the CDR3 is TGTGCCAGCTCTCAGTGGCCTAGCAGTTACTCCTACGAGCAGTACTTC. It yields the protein CASSQWPSSYSYEQYF.